This T cell receptor beta chain was sequenced for a study of blood T cell repertoires in COVID-19. Sequencing was performed with immunoSEQ multiplex PCR; in TCRdb, only in-frame clones are kept and a portion is missing. The profile shows 40,000 to 50,000 clones, 85% to 90% of them singletons. Germline lookup yields CDR1 SQVTM and CDR2 ANQGSEA. Trimming cost V 0 bases and J 5 bases; bases outside gene matches: 10. This CDR3 is built from 17 residues. This clone has more than one count but fewer than ten. The gene calls are TRBV29-1 and TRBJ2-2, with TRBD2 matching 9 bases. The sequence was obtained from a man aged 40-55 years with active COVID-19. The sample taken for sequencing was peripheral blood. The DNA of the CDR3 is TGCAGCGTTGAAGAAGGGATAGCGGGAGTGAGTACCGGGGAGCTGTTTTTT. It encodes CSVEEGIAGVSTGELFF.